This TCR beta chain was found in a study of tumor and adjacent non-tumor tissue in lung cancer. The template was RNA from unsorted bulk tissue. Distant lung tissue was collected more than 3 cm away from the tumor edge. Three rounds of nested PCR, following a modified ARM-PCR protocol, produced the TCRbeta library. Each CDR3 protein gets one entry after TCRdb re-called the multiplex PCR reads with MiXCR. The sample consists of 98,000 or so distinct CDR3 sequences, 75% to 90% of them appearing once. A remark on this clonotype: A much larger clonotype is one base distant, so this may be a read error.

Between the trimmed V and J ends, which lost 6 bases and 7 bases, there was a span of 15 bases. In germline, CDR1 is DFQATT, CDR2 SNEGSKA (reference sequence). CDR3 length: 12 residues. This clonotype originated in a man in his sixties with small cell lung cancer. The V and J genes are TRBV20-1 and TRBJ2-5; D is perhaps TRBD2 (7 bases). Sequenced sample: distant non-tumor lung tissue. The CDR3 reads CSAEGGGGTQYF. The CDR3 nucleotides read TGCAGTGCCGAGGGAGGGGGAGGGACCCAGTACTTC.